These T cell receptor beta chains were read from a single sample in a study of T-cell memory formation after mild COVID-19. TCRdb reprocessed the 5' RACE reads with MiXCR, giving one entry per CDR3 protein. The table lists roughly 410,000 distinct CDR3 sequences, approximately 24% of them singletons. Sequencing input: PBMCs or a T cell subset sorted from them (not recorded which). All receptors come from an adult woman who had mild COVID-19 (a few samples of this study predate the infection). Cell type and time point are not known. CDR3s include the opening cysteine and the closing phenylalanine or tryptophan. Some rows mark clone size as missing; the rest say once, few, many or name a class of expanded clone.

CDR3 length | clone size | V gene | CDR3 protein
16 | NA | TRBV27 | CASRPSAGLVNEKLFF
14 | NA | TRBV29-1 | CSTSRTAGDYGYTF
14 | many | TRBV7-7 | CASSLYQGPYEQYF
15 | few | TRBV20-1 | CSVAGTSGIGNEQFF
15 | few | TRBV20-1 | CSARETSGVSYEQYF
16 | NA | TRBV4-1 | CASSPRWGAPSTEAFF
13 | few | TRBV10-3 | CAIRGTGPEEQYF
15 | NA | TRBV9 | CASSVGTVEGEKLFF
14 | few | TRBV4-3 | CASSQFTGNTEAFF
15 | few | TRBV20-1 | CSARDGADRPGLAFF
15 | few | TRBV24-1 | CATSAAGTGLYEQYF
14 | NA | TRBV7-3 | CASSRDSNQETQYF
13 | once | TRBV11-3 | CASSLGGDNTQYF
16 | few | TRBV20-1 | CSAAMGTSGGNNEQFF
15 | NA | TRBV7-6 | CASSLAEGGGTEAFF
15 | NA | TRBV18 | CASSPRAGGLNEQFF
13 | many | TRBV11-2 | CASSLGQLYGYTF
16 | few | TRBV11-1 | CASSPAGVVGPYEQYF
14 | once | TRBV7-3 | CASSTSRGAGEAFF
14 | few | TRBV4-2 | CASSQGGATYEQYF
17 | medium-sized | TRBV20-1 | CSPRDSGAVASYNEQFF
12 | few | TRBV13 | CASSPSRNEQFF
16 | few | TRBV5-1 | CASSSGADALSYEQYF
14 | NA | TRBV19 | CARLTGGGSHEQYF
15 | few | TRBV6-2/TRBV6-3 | CASSYSELVANEQFF
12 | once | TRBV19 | CASQWGVGEQFF
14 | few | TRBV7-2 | CASSLGRGNSPLHF
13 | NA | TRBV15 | CATSRVEGSEQYF
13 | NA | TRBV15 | CATSRGRSGELFF